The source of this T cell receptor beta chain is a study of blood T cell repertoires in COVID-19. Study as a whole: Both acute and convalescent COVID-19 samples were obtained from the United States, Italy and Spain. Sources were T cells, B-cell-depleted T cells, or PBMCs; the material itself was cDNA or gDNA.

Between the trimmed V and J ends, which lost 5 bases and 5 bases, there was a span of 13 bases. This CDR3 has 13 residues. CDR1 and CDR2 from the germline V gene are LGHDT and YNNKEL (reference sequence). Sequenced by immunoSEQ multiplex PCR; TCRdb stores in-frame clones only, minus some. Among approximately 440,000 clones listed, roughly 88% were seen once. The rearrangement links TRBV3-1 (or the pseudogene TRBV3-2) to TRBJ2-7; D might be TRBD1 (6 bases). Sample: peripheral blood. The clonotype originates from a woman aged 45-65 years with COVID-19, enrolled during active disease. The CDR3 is CASSVDSFDEQYF. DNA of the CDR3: TGTGCCAGCAGCGTGGACAGTTTCGACGAGCAGTACTTC.